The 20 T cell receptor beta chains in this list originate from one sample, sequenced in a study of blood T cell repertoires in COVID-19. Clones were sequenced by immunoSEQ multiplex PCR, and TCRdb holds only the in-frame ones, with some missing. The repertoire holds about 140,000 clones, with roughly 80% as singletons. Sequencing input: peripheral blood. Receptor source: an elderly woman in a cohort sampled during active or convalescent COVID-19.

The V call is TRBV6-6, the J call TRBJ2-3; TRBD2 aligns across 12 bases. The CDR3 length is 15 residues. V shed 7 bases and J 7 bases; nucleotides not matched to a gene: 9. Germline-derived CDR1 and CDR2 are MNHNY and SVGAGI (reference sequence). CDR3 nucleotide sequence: TGTGCCAGCACCGATTCTAGCGGGGGGGCTAATACGCAGTATTTT. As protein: CASTDSSGGANTQYF.

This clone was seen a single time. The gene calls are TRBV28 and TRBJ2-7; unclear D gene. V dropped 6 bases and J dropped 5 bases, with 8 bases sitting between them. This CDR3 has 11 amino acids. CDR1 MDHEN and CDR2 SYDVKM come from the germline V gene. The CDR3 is CASRANNEQYV. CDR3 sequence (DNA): TGTGCCAGCAGGGCAAACAACGAGCAGTACGTC.

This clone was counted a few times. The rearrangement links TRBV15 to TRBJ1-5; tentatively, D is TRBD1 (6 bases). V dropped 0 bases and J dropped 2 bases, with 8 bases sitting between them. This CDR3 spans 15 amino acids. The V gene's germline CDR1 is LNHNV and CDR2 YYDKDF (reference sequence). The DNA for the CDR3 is TGTGCCACCAGCAGAGAAGCAGGGGGCAATCAGCCCCAGCATTTT. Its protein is CATSREAGGNQPQHF.

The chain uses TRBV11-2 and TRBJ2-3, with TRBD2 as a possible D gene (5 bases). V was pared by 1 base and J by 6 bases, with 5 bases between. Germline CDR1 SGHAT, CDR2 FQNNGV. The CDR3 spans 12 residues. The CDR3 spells CASSLGGDTQYF. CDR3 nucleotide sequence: TGTGCCAGCAGCTTAGGCGGGGATACGCAGTATTTT.

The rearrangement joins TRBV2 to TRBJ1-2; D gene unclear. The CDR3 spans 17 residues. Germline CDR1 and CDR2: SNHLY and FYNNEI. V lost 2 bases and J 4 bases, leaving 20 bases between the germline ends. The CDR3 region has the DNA TGTGCCAGCAGTGAATATCGAGGGATCTCCTTTTCCTATGGCTACACCTTC. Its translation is CASSEYRGISFSYGYTF.

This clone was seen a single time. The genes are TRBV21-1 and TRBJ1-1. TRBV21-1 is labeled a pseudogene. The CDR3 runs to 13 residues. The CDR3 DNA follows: TGTGCCAGCAGCACCTCCACTCGGTTTGGAGCTTTCTTT. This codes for CASSTSTRFGAFF.

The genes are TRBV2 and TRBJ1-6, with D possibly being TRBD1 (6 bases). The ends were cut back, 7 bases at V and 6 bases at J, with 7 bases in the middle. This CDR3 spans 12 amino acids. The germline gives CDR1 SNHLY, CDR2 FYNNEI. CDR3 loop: CASKQGNSPLHF. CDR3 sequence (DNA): TGTGCCAGCAAACAGGGTAATTCACCCCTCCACTTT. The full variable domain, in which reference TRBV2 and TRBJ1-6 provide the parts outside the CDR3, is EPEVTQTPSHQVTQMGQEVILRCVPISNHLYFYWYRQILGQKVEFLVSFYNNEISEKSEIFDDQFSVERPDGSNFTLKIRSTKLEDSAMYFCASKQGNSPLHFGNGTRLTVT.

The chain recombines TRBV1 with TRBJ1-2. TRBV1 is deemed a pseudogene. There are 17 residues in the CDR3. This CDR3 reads CTSSLPAGSGPPSRYTF. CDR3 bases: TGCACCAGCAGCCTGCCGGCGGGTTCTGGGCCACCAAGTCGCTACACCTTC.

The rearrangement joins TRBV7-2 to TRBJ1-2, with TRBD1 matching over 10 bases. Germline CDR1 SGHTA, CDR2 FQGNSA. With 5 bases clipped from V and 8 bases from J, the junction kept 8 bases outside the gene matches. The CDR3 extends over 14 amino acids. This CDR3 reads CASSPTGTGAGYTF. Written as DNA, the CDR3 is TGTGCCAGCAGCCCAACTGGGACAGGGGCCGGCTACACCTTC.

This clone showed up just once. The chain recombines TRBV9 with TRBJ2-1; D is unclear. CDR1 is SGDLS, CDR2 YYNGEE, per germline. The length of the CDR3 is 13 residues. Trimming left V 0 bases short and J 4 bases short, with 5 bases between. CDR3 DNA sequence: TGTGCCAGCAGCGTAGGGGCATACAATGAGCAGTTCTTC. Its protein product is CASSVGAYNEQFF.

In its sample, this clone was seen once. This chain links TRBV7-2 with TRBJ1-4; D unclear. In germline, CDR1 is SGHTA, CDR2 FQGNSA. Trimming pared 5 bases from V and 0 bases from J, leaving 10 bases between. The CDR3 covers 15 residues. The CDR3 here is CASSPGSATNEKLFF. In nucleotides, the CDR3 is TGTGCCAGCAGCCCGGGGTCAGCAACTAATGAAAAACTGTTTTTT.

CDR3 DNA: TGTGCCAGCAGTTATGTTTTACGGGACAGTTTCTACTTC. Its protein product is CASSYVLRDSFYF. The chain uses TRBV2 and TRBJ2-4, with 7 bases lining up with TRBD1. The CDR3 contains 13 residues. Germline CDR1 is SNHLY and CDR2 is FYNNEI. Trimming took 5 bases from V and 16 from J; bases not matched to a gene: 14. Full variable domain (rest looked up from reference TRBV2 and TRBJ2-4): EPEVTQTPSHQVTQMGQEVILRCVPISNHLYFYWYRQILGQKVEFLVSFYNNEISEKSEIFDDQFSVERPDGSNFTLKIRSTKLEDSAMYFCASSYVLRDSFYFGAGTRLSVL.

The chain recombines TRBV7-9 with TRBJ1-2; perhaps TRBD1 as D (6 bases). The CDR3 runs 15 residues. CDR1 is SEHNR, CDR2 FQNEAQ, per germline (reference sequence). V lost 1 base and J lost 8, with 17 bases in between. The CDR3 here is CASSLEIGTGRGYTF. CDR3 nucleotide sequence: TGTGCCAGCAGCTTAGAAATTGGCACAGGGAGAGGCTACACCTTC.

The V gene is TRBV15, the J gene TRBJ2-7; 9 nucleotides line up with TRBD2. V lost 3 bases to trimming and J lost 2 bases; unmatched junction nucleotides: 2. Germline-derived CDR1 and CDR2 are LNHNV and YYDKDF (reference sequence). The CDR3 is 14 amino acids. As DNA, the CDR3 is TGTGCCACCAGCAGGCGGGGGGGAACCTACGAGCAGTACTTC. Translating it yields CATSRRGGTYEQYF. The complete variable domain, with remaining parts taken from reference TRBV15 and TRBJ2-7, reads DAMVIQNPRYQVTQFGKPVTLSCSQTLNHNVMYWYQQKSSQAPKLLFHYYDKDFNNEADTPDNFQSRRPNTSFCFLDIRSPGLGDTAMYLCATSRRGGTYEQYFGPGTRLTVT.

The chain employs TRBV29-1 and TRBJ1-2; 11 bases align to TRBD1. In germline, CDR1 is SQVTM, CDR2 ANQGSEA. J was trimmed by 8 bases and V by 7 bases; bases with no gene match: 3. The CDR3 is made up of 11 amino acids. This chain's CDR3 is CSAGTGGGYTF. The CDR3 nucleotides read TGCAGCGCCGGGACAGGGGGAGGCTACACCTTC.

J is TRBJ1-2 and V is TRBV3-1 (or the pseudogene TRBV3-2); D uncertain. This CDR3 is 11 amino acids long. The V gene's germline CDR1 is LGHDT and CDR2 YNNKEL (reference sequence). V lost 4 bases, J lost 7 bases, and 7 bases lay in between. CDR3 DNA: TGTGCCAGCAGCCTTTCGGGTGGCTACACCTTC. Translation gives CASSLSGGYTF.

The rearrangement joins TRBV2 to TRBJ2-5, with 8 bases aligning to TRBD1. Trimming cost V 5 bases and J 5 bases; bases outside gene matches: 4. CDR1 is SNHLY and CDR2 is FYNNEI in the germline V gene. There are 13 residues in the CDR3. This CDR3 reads CASSRTGWETQYF. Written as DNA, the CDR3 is TGTGCCAGCAGTCGGACAGGGTGGGAGACCCAGTACTTC. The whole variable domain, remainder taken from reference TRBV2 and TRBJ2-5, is EPEVTQTPSHQVTQMGQEVILRCVPISNHLYFYWYRQILGQKVEFLVSFYNNEISEKSEIFDDQFSVERPDGSNFTLKIRSTKLEDSAMYFCASSRTGWETQYFGPGTRLLVL.

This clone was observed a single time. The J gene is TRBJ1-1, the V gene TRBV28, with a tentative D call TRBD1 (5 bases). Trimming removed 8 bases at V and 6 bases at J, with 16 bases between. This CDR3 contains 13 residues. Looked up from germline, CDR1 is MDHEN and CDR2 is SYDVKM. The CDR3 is CASLKGSMAEAFF. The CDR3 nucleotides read TGTGCCAGCCTAAAGGGGTCAATGGCTGAAGCTTTCTTT.

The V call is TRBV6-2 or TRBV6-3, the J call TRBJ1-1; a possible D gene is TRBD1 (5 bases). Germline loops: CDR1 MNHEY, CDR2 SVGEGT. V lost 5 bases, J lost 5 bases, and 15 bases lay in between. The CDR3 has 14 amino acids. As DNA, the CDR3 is TGTGCCAGCAGTGCTGGGGGGAGATTAACTGAAGCTTTCTTT. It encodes CASSAGGRLTEAFF.

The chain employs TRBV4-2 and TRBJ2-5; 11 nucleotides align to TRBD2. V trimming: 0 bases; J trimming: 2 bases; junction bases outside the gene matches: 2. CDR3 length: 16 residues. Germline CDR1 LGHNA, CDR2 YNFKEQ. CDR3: CASSQELAGDQETQYF. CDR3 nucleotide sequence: TGTGCCAGCAGCCAAGAACTAGCGGGGGATCAAGAGACCCAGTACTTC.